Each of the 17 T cell receptor beta chains below was sequenced from the same sample in a study of blood T cell repertoires in COVID-19. Generated by immunoSEQ multiplex PCR, the TCRdb table keeps only in-frame clones and is missing some. The sample consists of 71,000 or so clones, about 90% of them appearing once. Specimen: peripheral blood. The receptors come from a man between 50 and 59 years old with active COVID-19.

The chain uses TRBV6-1 and TRBJ1-2; maybe TRBD1 (6 bases). Trimming took 3 bases from V and 3 from J, leaving 8 bases between them. The length of the CDR3 is 13 residues. Germline V gives CDR1 MNHNS, CDR2 SASEGT. The CDR3 reads CASSDKGDYGYTF. The CDR3 coding sequence is TGTGCCAGCAGTGATAAGGGGGACTATGGCTACACCTTC.

The chain couples TRBV29-1 to TRBJ1-2, with unresolved D. V gave up 0 bases and J gave up 4 bases, with 12 bases separating them. The CDR3 extends over 14 amino acids. Germline V lookup: CDR1 SQVTM, CDR2 ANQGSEA. The CDR3 DNA follows: TGCAGCGTTGAAGATCGCCGGGGAGCCTATGGCTACACCTTC. Protein product: CSVEDRRGAYGYTF.

The chain carries TRBV9 and TRBJ2-1, with D perhaps matching TRBD2 (6 bases). Germline CDR1 reads SGDLS; CDR2 reads YYNGEE. This CDR3 comprises 15 residues. V was cut by 0 bases and J by 3 bases, with 10 bases left in between. DNA of the CDR3: TGTGCCAGCAGCGTAGGGGACGGGAGCTACAATGAGCAGTTCTTC. This translates into CASSVGDGSYNEQFF.

The rearrangement links TRBV18 to TRBJ2-1, with D maybe TRBD1 (5 bases). This CDR3 spans 14 amino acids. Trimming left V 3 bases short and J 5 bases short, with 11 bases between. The germline gives CDR1 KGHSH, CDR2 LQKENI. CDR3 region: CASSPDWGHNEQFF. The CDR3 coding sequence is TGTGCCAGCTCACCTGACTGGGGCCACAATGAGCAGTTCTTC.

The chain is built from TRBV19 and TRBJ1-6, with D possibly being TRBD1 (6 bases). CDR3 length: 14 amino acids. V gave up 6 bases and J gave up 7 bases, with 13 bases separating them. Looked up from germline, CDR1 is LNHDA and CDR2 is SQIVND (reference sequence). Here the CDR3 DNA reads TGTGCCAGTAGGCAGGGGCGAGAGAATTCACCCCTCCACTTT. Its protein product is CASRQGRENSPLHF.

The chain joins TRBV5-1 to TRBJ2-6; 7 positions agree with TRBD1. There are 19 residues in the CDR3. Trimming cost V 1 base and J 0 bases; bases outside gene matches: 10. Germline V gene sequence: CDR1 SGHRS, CDR2 YFSETQ. The CDR3 DNA reads TGCGCCAGCAGCTTGCTGGCAGGGGGTCCTAGCTCTGGGGCCAACGTCCTGACTTTC. This sequence encodes CASSLLAGGPSSGANVLTF.

This chain links TRBV7-9 with TRBJ2-1, with D maybe TRBD2 (6 bases). V lost 8 bases and J lost 0, with 14 bases in between. Germline values: CDR1 SEHNR, CDR2 FQNEAQ (reference sequence). The length of the CDR3 is 15 residues. The CDR3 here is CASQFGGSSYNEQFF. The CDR3 DNA reads as TGTGCCAGCCAGTTCGGGGGTAGCTCCTACAATGAGCAGTTCTTC. Using reference TRBV7-9 and TRBJ2-1 for the parts outside the CDR3, the full variable domain is DTGVSQNPRHKITKRGQNVTFRCDPISEHNRLYWYRQTLGQGPEFLTYFQNEAQLEKSRLLSDRFSAERPKGSFSTLEIQRTEQGDSAMYLCASQFGGSSYNEQFFGPGTRLTVL.

The chain uses TRBV27 and TRBJ2-7; maybe TRBD2 (5 bases). V lost 8 bases, J lost 2 bases, and 16 bases lay in between. CDR1 is MNHEY and CDR2 is SMNVEV in the germline V gene (reference sequence). The CDR3 is 14 residues long. The CDR3 DNA follows: TGTGCCAGCTCACTGGACGGGGAAACCTACGAGCAGTACTTC. Protein product: CASSLDGETYEQYF.

CDR3 region: CASSFAGGGNEKLFF. As DNA, the CDR3 is TGTGCCAGCAGCTTTGCGGGGGGTGGTAATGAAAAACTGTTTTTT. This sequence joins TRBV28 and TRBJ1-4; perhaps TRBD1 as D (5 bases). The CDR3 is made up of 15 amino acids. CDR1 is MDHEN and CDR2 is SYDVKM in the germline V gene. Trimming shortened V by 6 bases and J by 4 bases, and 15 bases separated the two germline ends.

The gene calls are TRBV19 and TRBJ2-5, with TRBD1 matching over 12 bases. V shed 3 bases and J 4 bases; nucleotides not matched to a gene: 6. This CDR3 comprises 16 residues. Germline values: CDR1 LNHDA, CDR2 SQIVND (reference sequence). The CDR3 bases are TGTGCCAGTAGTATCGGGGGACAGGGGGCGGGAGAGACCCAGTACTTC. Its translation is CASSIGGQGAGETQYF.

This chain connects TRBV6-5 to TRBJ1-6, with TRBD1 identical over 8 bases. Unmatched junction bases numbered 10, after V lost 6 bases and J lost 9 bases. The CDR3 spans 15 residues. Germline V gene data show CDR1 as MNHEY and CDR2 as SVGAGI. In DNA form, the CDR3 reads TGTGCCAGCAGCGCCTCCTTAACAGGGGGTTCACCCCTCCACTTT. This encodes CASSASLTGGSPLHF.

This clone was observed a handful of times. The CDR3: CASSIDSREYEQYF. CDR3 in DNA: TGTGCCAGTAGTATAGATTCCAGGGAATACGAGCAGTACTTC. This chain connects TRBV19 to TRBJ2-7; D possibly corresponds to TRBD1 (5 bases). This CDR3 is 14 amino acids long. The V end lost 0 bases, the J end lost 4 bases, and 10 bases lay between the germline ends. Germline values: CDR1 LNHDA, CDR2 SQIVND (reference sequence).

The V call is TRBV28, the J call TRBJ1-1; D ambiguous. The germline V gene encodes CDR1 MDHEN and CDR2 SYDVKM. V was clipped by 3 bases and J by 1 base, with 6 bases between them. This CDR3 comprises 13 residues. The CDR3 reads CASSFTPNTEAFF. CDR3 sequence (DNA): TGTGCCAGCAGTTTCACACCGAACACTGAAGCTTTCTTT.

The rearrangement links TRBV27 to TRBJ2-7, with 10 bases that match TRBD1. Germline CDR1 reads MNHEY; CDR2 reads SMNVEV (reference sequence). The CDR3 covers 14 residues. V trimming: 6 bases; J trimming: 6 bases; junction bases outside the gene matches: 8. CDR3 in DNA: TGTGCCAGCAGGATGACAGGGGGCCGGGGCGAGCAGTACTTC. Translated: CASRMTGGRGEQYF.

The chain carries TRBV29-1 and TRBJ2-3, with D perhaps matching TRBD2 (6 bases). CDR3 length: 14 amino acids. V was clipped by 2 bases and J by 4 bases, with 13 bases between them. Per germline, CDR1 SQVTM and CDR2 ANQGSEA. In nucleotides, the CDR3 is TGCAGCGTTGAACCCGGGGGAGGTCCAGATACGCAGTATTTT. This sequence encodes CSVEPGGGPDTQYF.

The CDR3 coding sequence is TGTGCCAGCAGCTCGCAGGGGGCCGTCTACGAGCAGTACTTC. Protein product: CASSSQGAVYEQYF. The chain couples TRBV11-2 to TRBJ2-7, with 8 bases identical to TRBD1. Losses at the gene ends were 4 bases for V and 3 bases for J; bases not matched to a gene: 5. CDR3 size: 14 residues. The germline V gene encodes CDR1 SGHAT and CDR2 FQNNGV.

The rearrangement links TRBV28 to TRBJ1-6; D remains ambiguous. V dropped 5 bases and J dropped 8 bases, with 19 bases sitting between them. The CDR3 has 16 residues. Germline CDR1 is MDHEN and CDR2 is SYDVKM. CDR3 loop: CASSPRGQMVDSPLHF. CDR3 bases: TGTGCCAGCAGTCCACGGGGTCAGATGGTTGATTCACCCCTCCACTTT.